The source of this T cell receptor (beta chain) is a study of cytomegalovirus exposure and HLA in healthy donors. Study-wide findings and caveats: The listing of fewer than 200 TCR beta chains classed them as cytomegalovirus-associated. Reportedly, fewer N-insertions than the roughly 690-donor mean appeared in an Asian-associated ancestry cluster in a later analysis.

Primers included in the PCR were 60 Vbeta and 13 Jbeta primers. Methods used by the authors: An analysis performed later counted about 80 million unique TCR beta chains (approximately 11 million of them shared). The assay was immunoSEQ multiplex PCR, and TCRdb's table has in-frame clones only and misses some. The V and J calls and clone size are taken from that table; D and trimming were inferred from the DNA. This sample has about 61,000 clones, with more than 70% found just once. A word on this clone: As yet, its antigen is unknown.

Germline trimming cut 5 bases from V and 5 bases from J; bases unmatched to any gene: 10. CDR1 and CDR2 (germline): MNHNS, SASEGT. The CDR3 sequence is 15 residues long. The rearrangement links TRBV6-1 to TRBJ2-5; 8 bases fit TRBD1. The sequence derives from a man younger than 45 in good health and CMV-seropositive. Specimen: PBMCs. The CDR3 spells CASSRWTGKFETQYF. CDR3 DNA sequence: TGTGCCAGCAGTCGATGGACAGGGAAGTTTGAGACCCAGTACTTC.